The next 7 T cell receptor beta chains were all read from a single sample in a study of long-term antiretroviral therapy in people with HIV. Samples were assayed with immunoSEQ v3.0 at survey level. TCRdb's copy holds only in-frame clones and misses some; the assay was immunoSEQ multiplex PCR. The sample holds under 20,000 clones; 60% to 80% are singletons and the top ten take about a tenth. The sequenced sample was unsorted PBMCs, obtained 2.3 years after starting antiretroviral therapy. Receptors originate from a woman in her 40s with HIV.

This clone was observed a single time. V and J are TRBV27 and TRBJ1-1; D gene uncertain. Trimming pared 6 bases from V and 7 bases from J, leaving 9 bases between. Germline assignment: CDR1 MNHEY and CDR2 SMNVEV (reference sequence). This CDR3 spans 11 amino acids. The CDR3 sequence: CASRRAGEAFF. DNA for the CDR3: TGTGCCAGCAGGAGGGCAGGTGAAGCTTTCTTT.

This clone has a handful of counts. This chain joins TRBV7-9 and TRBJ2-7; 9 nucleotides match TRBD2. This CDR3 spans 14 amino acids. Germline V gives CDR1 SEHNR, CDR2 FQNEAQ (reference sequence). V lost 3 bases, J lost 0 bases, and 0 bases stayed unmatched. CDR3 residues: CASSFSGGSYEQYF. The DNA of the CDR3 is TGTGCCAGCAGCTTTAGCGGGGGCTCCTACGAGCAGTACTTC. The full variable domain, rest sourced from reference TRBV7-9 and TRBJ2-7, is DTGVSQNPRHKITKRGQNVTFRCDPISEHNRLYWYRQTLGQGPEFLTYFQNEAQLEKSRLLSDRFSAERPKGSFSTLEIQRTEQGDSAMYLCASSFSGGSYEQYFGPGTRLTVT.

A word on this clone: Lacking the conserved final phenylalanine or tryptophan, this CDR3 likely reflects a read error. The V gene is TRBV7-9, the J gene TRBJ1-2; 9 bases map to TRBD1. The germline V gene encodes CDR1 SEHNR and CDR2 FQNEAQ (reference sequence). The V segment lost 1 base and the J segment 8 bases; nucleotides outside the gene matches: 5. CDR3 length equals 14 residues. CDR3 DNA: TGTGCCAGCAGCTTAGGAACAGGGGGCGACGGCTACACCCTC. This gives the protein CASSLGTGGDGYTL.

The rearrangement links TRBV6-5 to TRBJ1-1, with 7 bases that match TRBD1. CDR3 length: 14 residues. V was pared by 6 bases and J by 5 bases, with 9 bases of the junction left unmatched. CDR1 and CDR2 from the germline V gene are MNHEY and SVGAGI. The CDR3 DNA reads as TGTGCCAGCAGCTTACAGGGGAGGAGGACTGAAGCTTTCTTT. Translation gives CASSLQGRRTEAFF.

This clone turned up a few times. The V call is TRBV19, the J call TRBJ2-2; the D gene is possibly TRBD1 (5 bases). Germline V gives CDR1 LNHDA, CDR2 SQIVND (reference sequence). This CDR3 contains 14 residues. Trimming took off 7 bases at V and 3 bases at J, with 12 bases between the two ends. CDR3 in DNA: TGTGCCAGTATAGGGGCAGGTGACACCGGGGAGCTGTTTTTT. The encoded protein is CASIGAGDTGELFF.

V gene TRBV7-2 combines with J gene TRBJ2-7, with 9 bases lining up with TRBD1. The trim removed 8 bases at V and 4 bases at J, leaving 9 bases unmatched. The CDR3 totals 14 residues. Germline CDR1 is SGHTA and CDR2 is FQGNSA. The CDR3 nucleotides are TGTGCCAGCCAGGGACAGGGAAGCCATTACGAGCAGTACTTC. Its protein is CASQGQGSHYEQYF.

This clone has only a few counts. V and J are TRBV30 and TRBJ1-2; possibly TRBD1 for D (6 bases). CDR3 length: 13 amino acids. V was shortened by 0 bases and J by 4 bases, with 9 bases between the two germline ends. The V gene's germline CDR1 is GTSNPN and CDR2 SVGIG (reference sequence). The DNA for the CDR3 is TGTGCCTGGAGTGTACAGGGTATCTATGGCTACACCTTC. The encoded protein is CAWSVQGIYGYTF.